Presented here are 4 T cell receptor beta chains from one specimen sequenced in a study of cytomegalovirus exposure and HLA in healthy donors. PCR amplification relied on 60 Vbeta primers (plus 13 Jbeta primers). Repertoires were generated with immunoSEQ multiplex PCR, while TCRdb's copy carries only in-frame clones and drops some. The data contain under 110,000 clones, 75% of them singletons. Specimen: PBMCs. These receptors came from a man in his forties or fifties in good health and CMV-seronegative.

This chain joins TRBV19 and TRBJ1-5, with D maybe TRBD1 (6 bases). Germline-derived CDR1 and CDR2 are LNHDA and SQIVND (reference sequence). V gave up 5 bases and J gave up 4 bases, with 9 bases separating them. This CDR3 is 13 amino acids long. CDR3 in DNA: TGTGCCAGTAGTGGGACAAAGAATCAGCCCCAGCATTTT. This codes for CASSGTKNQPQHF. Supplemented by reference TRBV19 and TRBJ1-5, the full variable domain reads DGGITQSPKYLFRKEGQNVTLSCEQNLNHDAMYWYRQDPGQGLRLIYYSQIVNDFQKGDIAEGYSVSREKKESFPLTVTSAQKNPTAFYLCASSGTKNQPQHFGDGTRLSIL.

This chain connects TRBV4-2 to TRBJ1-2; D gene unclear. Germline V gene sequence: CDR1 LGHNA, CDR2 YNFKEQ. V dropped 2 bases and J dropped 0 bases, with 13 bases sitting between them. The CDR3 loop spans 16 amino acids. The CDR3 sequence is CASSQSTSDSNYGYTF. For the CDR3, the DNA is TGTGCCAGCAGCCAATCTACATCGGACTCTAACTATGGCTACACCTTC.

The CDR3 coding sequence is TGTGCCAGCAGCCCATACATGAACACTGAAGCTTTCTTT. Protein sequence: CASSPYMNTEAFF. The chain links TRBV6-4 to TRBJ1-1; no firm D call. The CDR3 runs 13 residues. CDR1 and CDR2 (germline): MRHNA, SNTAGT. Deletions cut 6 bases from V and 0 bases from J, with 8 bases between.

The chain recombines TRBV6-6 with TRBJ1-5; D is undetermined. Trimming took off 2 bases at V and 7 bases at J, with 6 bases between the two ends. The CDR3 runs to 12 residues. Germline V CDR1 and CDR2: MNHNY, SVGAGI (reference sequence). This CDR3 is CASSYEEQPQHF. The CDR3 DNA follows: TGTGCCAGCAGTTACGAGGAGCAGCCCCAGCATTTT.